This TCR beta chain originates from a study of T cell repertoires in cytomegalovirus infection. Study as a whole: Indications of both CMV infection and matching HLA type were provided by public TCR beta signatures. Study-wide findings and caveats: Clonotype analysis showed dominance of the ex vivo response by HLA-C-restricted CMV-specific TCR beta clonotypes. Carriers of CMV and the relevant HLA type were discriminated by public TCR beta frequency.

There are a few counts of this clonotype. Its antigen is not identified. TCRdb called the reads again in MiXCR, with one record for every CDR3 protein. In the table there are around 240,000 distinct CDR3 sequences, roughly 23% of which are singletons. The CDR3 is 13 residues long. V lost 6 bases and J lost 2; bases outside the gene matches: 2. The germline CDR1 and CDR2 sequences are MDHEN and SYDVKM. The chain links TRBV28 to TRBJ2-3; 7 bases are shared with TRBD1. Sequencing used CD8+ T cells from PBMCs. The TCR was taken from a human donor in good health (CMV status not recorded). Some clones in this sample may be carry-over from other donors' samples. The CDR3 is CASRTGSTDTQYF. The CDR3 bases are TGTGCCAGCAGGACAGGGTCCACAGATACGCAGTATTTT.